The clone carrying this T cell receptor (beta chain) appeared many times. These data belong to a study of early T cells in non-severe SARS-CoV-2 infection. Individual cDNA molecules received unique molecular identifiers during library preparation. TCRdb redid the calling of the 5' RACE reads with MiXCR, one entry per CDR3 protein. The sample includes 22,000 or so distinct CDR3 sequences, just under 4.5% of them seen just once. This CDR3 region has 12 residues. Germline-derived CDR1 and CDR2 are DFQATT and SNEGSKA (reference sequence). Trimming removed 2 bases at V and 3 bases at J, with 8 bases between.

The specimen sequenced was whole blood. The clonotype originates from an adult who was a healthcare worker with PCR-confirmed SARS-CoV-2 infection or an uninfected control (not recorded which). The gene calls are TRBV20-1 and TRBJ2-7; D gene uncertain. The CDR3 protein is CSARIDGYEQYF. CDR3 sequence (DNA): TGCAGTGCTAGAATCGACGGCTACGAGCAGTACTTC.